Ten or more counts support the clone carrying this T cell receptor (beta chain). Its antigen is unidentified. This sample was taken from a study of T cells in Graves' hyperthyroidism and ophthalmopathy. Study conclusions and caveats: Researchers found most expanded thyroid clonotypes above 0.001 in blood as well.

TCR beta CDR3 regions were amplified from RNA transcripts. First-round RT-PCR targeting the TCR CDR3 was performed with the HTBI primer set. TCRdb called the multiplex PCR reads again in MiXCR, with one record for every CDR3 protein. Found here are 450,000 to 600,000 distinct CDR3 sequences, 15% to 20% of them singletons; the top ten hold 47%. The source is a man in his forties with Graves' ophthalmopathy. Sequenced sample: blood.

Here the CDR3 reads CASSRFGRAIDGYTF. The CDR3 nucleotides are TGCGCCAGCAGCCGCTTTGGGCGGGCAATCGATGGCTACACCTTC. This chain links TRBV5-1 with TRBJ1-2; D not certain. The CDR3 loop spans 15 amino acids. Germline CDR1 reads SGHRS; CDR2 reads YFSETQ. V dropped 4 bases and J dropped 6 bases, with 19 bases sitting between them.